This T cell receptor beta chain is drawn from a study of cytomegalovirus exposure and HLA in healthy donors. General observations from the study: Highly shared variants forming one cluster were likely a sequencing artifact. Rarity marked most TCR sequences, yet some public TCRs occurred in many donors. CMV serostatus was the sole immune exposure information available.

The germline V gene has CDR1 SEHNR and CDR2 FQNEAQ (reference sequence). This CDR3 comprises 15 residues. V lost 3 bases to trimming and J lost 1 base, with 12 bases between them. A word on this clone: Its antigen remains unknown.

60 Vbeta and 13 Jbeta primers were used in PCR. Original analysis: As a later analysis found, there were tens of millions of unique TCR beta chains, of which 8.5 million to 14 million were shared. Only in-frame clones appear in the TCRdb table, and some are missing; sequencing was by immunoSEQ multiplex PCR. V and J calls and clone size follow that table, whereas D and trimming were derived from the DNA. The table records 70,000 to 95,000 clones, around 75% of them present only once. The chain recombines TRBV7-9 with TRBJ1-1, with a weak D call TRBD1 (5 bases). Input material: PBMCs. This clonotype was obtained from a woman aged 40 to 55 in good health and CMV-seropositive. CDR3 sequence: CASSFRSQGNTEAFF. The CDR3 DNA is TGTGCCAGCAGCTTCAGGTCTCAGGGGAACACTGAAGCTTTCTTT.